Following are 20 T cell receptor beta chains from one sample sequenced in a study of Graves' ophthalmopathy and Graves' hyperthyroidism. Amplification of the TCR beta CDR3 regions used RNA transcripts (as template). Second-round multiplex PCR came after a first-round RT-PCR that employed HTBI primers. TCRdb called the multiplex PCR reads again in MiXCR, with one record for every CDR3 protein. The repertoire holds 400,000 to 450,000 distinct CDR3 sequences, around 21% seen once, with roughly 3% in the top ten. The sample was peripheral blood. The source is a woman aged 18 to 35 with stable Graves' hyperthyroidism.

This clonotype was detected ten times or more. The gene calls are TRBV19 and TRBJ1-5, with no clear D. With 3 bases removed from V and 0 bases from J, the gap between germline ends came to 9 bases. This CDR3 is 15 amino acids long. Germline CDR1 is LNHDA and CDR2 is SQIVND (reference sequence). Here the CDR3 reads CASSITRASNQPQHF. DNA for the CDR3: TGTGCCAGTAGTATCACCCGGGCTAGCAATCAGCCCCAGCATTTT.

This clonotype was observed many times. The chain carries TRBV7-2 and TRBJ2-5; 11 bases match TRBD2. Germline CDR1 reads SGHTA; CDR2 reads FQGNSA. The CDR3 is 15 residues long. V shed 0 bases and J 7 bases; nucleotides not matched to a gene: 4. CDR3: CASSLASGLAGTQYF. The CDR3 DNA reads TGTGCCAGCAGCTTAGCCAGCGGACTAGCGGGGACCCAGTACTTC.

This clonotype was observed a handful of times. The CDR3 protein is CASSLGTGVGYEQYF. The CDR3, as DNA: TGTGCCAGCAGCTTAGGGACAGGGGTCGGCTACGAGCAGTACTTC. This chain connects TRBV11-2 to TRBJ2-7, with 9 bases aligning to TRBD1. V lost 1 base, J lost 3 bases, and 4 bases stayed unmatched. Per the germline V gene, CDR1 is SGHAT and CDR2 is FQNNGV. The CDR3 loop spans 15 amino acids.

This clonotype was detected many times. V gene TRBV5-1 combines with J gene TRBJ2-4, with 7 positions matching TRBD1. Per the germline V gene, CDR1 is SGHRS and CDR2 is YFSETQ. CDR3 length: 16 amino acids. The junction had 4 bases not matched to a gene; V was cut back by 0 bases and J by 1 base. The DNA for the CDR3 is TGCGCCAGCAGCTTGGGACAGGGTGTGGCCAAAAACATTCAGTACTTC. It specifies CASSLGQGVAKNIQYF.

The chain links TRBV20-1 to TRBJ1-2; no clear D. In germline, CDR1 is DFQATT, CDR2 SNEGSKA (reference sequence). V was pared by 5 bases and J by 7 bases, with 11 bases between. This CDR3 is 11 amino acids long. CDR3 residues: CSAHRRVGYTF. CDR3 in DNA: TGCAGTGCTCATCGCCGGGTTGGCTACACCTTC.

This clonotype has more than one count but fewer than ten. The J gene is TRBJ2-7, the V gene TRBV18, with 10 bases fitting TRBD2. V trimming: 5 bases; J trimming: 6 bases; junction bases outside the gene matches: 13. The CDR3 consists of 16 residues. Per germline, CDR1 KGHSH and CDR2 LQKENI. CDR3 region: CASSDRTSGTSTEQYF. The DNA for the CDR3 is TGTGCCAGCTCAGACAGGACTAGCGGTACCTCGACCGAGCAGTACTTC.

This clonotype has a count of ten or more. The rearrangement uses TRBV19 and TRBJ2-5; 10 nucleotides line up with TRBD1. This CDR3 contains 14 residues. Trimming took 10 bases from V and 5 from J; bases not matched to a gene: 10. Germline CDR1 reads LNHDA; CDR2 reads SQIVND (reference sequence). Here the CDR3 reads CATATGGVFETQYF. The DNA of the CDR3 is TGTGCCACAGCGACAGGGGGCGTTTTCGAGACCCAGTACTTC.

This clonotype was observed at least ten times. The CDR3 DNA reads as TGTGCCAGCCCCGGGACAGGAAACACCATATATTTT. It translates to CASPGTGNTIYF. This chain uses TRBV7-9 with TRBJ1-3, with a possible D match to TRBD1 (6 bases). The germline V gene encodes CDR1 SEHNR and CDR2 FQNEAQ (reference sequence). V dropped 8 bases and J dropped 4 bases, with 9 bases sitting between them. CDR3 length equals 12 residues.

V and J are TRBV30 and TRBJ1-1; no reliable D call. The ends were cut back, 0 bases at V and 8 bases at J, with 10 bases in the middle. CDR1 and CDR2 from the germline V gene are GTSNPN and SVGIG (reference sequence). CDR3 length equals 12 residues. DNA of the CDR3: TGTGCCTGGAGTGTGGGTGTGGGGGAAGCTTTCTTT. Amino acids: CAWSVGVGEAFF.

This clonotype was observed at least ten times. The chain is built from TRBV20-1 and TRBJ1-2; a weak D match, TRBD1 (6 bases). The ends were cut back, 3 bases at V and 8 bases at J, with 19 bases in the middle. Germline CDR1 reads DFQATT; CDR2 reads SNEGSKA (reference sequence). This CDR3 region has 14 residues. This CDR3 reads CSARESTGSLGYTF. The CDR3, as DNA: TGCAGTGCTAGGGAAAGTACAGGGTCATTGGGCTACACCTTC.

This clonotype was picked up a small number of times. The genes are TRBV28 and TRBJ1-1; D is possibly TRBD1 (5 bases). The germline CDR1 and CDR2 sequences are MDHEN and SYDVKM. The CDR3 has 17 amino acids. V lost 1 base to trimming and J lost 5 bases, with 20 bases between them. CDR3 sequence: CASSLSPFWGGRTEAFF. CDR3 nucleotide sequence: TGTGCCAGCAGTTTATCCCCCTTTTGGGGGGGGAGGACTGAAGCTTTCTTT.

J is TRBJ1-2 and V is TRBV30; TRBD1 aligns across 10 bases. V was clipped by 5 bases and J by 12 bases; unmatched bases: 21. This CDR3 is 16 amino acids long. CDR1 GTSNPN and CDR2 SVGIG come from the germline V gene (reference sequence). The CDR3 here is CAWQRPTGTGAGGHTF. CDR3 bases: TGTGCCTGGCAGAGGCCTACCGGGACAGGGGCAGGAGGGCACACCTTC.

This chain joins TRBV28 and TRBJ1-2; 7 bases are a match to TRBD1. V shed 7 bases and J 0 bases; nucleotides not matched to a gene: 11. Per germline, CDR1 MDHEN and CDR2 SYDVKM. There are 16 residues in the CDR3. CDR3 region: CASTPGQDNPNYGYTF. CDR3 in DNA: TGTGCCAGCACCCCAGGACAGGACAATCCTAACTATGGCTACACCTTC.

This clonotype was picked up many times. The J gene is TRBJ1-2, the V gene TRBV9, with a possible D match to TRBD1 (5 bases). The CDR3 loop spans 13 amino acids. V was shortened by 5 bases and J by 5 bases, with 13 bases between the two germline ends. The germline V gene has CDR1 SGDLS and CDR2 YYNGEE. The CDR3 coding sequence is TGTGCCAGCAGTGCAGGGTCTGCTTATGGCTACACCTTC. Translation gives CASSAGSAYGYTF.

This clonotype was recorded at least ten times. V gene TRBV12-3 or TRBV12-4 combines with J gene TRBJ2-2, with TRBD1 matching 9 bases. The junction had 4 bases not matched to a gene; V was cut back by 7 bases and J by 4 bases. The CDR3 is made up of 14 amino acids. The CDR3 protein is CASIRQGVTGELFF. The CDR3 nucleotides read TGTGCCAGCATCAGACAGGGGGTCACCGGGGAGCTGTTTTTT.

This clonotype was counted at least ten times. CDR3 sequence (DNA): TGTGCCAGCAGTTTATCCCGAGGGGGCACTGAAGCTTTCTTT. Translated, it gives CASSLSRGGTEAFF. The chain uses TRBV28 and TRBJ1-1, with D possibly matching TRBD1 (6 bases). The germline CDR1 and CDR2 sequences are MDHEN and SYDVKM. Trimming removed 1 base at V and 4 bases at J, with 10 bases between. CDR3 size: 14 residues.

This clonotype was observed at least ten times. This chain joins TRBV6-1 and TRBJ1-3; the D is unclear. The CDR3 has 15 residues. V lost 6 bases, J lost 0 bases, and 12 bases lay in between. Germline values: CDR1 MNHNS, CDR2 SASEGT. CDR3 sequence reads: CASRSTASSGNTIYF. The CDR3 DNA follows: TGTGCCAGCAGGTCGACGGCTTCCTCTGGAAACACCATATATTTT.

This clonotype came up many times. The J gene is TRBJ2-2, the V gene TRBV12-5, with a possible D match to TRBD1 (6 bases). In germline, CDR1 is LGHNT, CDR2 FRNRAP. The ends were cut back, 1 base at V and 4 bases at J, with 7 bases in the middle. The CDR3 contains 14 residues. The CDR3: CASGLGQATGELFF. CDR3 DNA: TGTGCTAGTGGTTTGGGACAGGCCACCGGGGAGCTGTTTTTT.

This clonotype was detected many times. CDR3 protein: CASSSHGVGGYEQYF. DNA of the CDR3: TGTGCCAGCAGTTCCCACGGGGTTGGGGGCTACGAGCAGTACTTC. The chain employs TRBV6-5 and TRBJ2-7; tentatively, D is TRBD1 or TRBD2 (5 bases each). Germline V lookup: CDR1 MNHEY, CDR2 SVGAGI. V lost 4 bases and J 3 bases, leaving 16 bases between the germline ends. The CDR3 covers 15 residues.

This clonotype was recorded at least ten times. This chain joins TRBV2 and TRBJ2-7; 12 bases map to TRBD2. CDR3 length: 14 amino acids. V lost 3 bases, J lost 4 bases, and 1 base stayed unmatched. Looked up from germline, CDR1 is SNHLY and CDR2 is FYNNEI. CDR3 sequence: CASSELAGGYEQYF. CDR3 coding DNA: TGTGCCAGCAGTGAGCTAGCGGGAGGGTACGAGCAGTACTTC.